These 17 T cell receptor beta chains came from one sample sequenced in a study of blood T cells in healthy people across ages. For the second PCR, which ran for about 7 to 11 cycles, a sample-barcoded 5' primer and a J-beta primer mix were used. TCRdb fed the 5' RACE reads into MiXCR, producing one record per CDR3 protein. There are around 1.5 million distinct CDR3 sequences in the sample; 42% occur only once, and roughly 7.7% lies in the top ten. Sequenced material: blood. These receptors were taken from a woman between 18 and 29 years old in good health.

CDR3 protein: CASSPLGAAGGLYEQYF. CDR3 DNA sequence: TGTGCCAGCAGTCCCCTCGGTGCAGCGGGGGGTCTCTACGAGCAGTACTTC. The chain has TRBV28 and TRBJ2-7, with 9 nucleotides matching TRBD2. Germline-derived CDR1 and CDR2 are MDHEN and SYDVKM. V trimming: 5 bases; J trimming: 3 bases; junction bases outside the gene matches: 14. This CDR3 is built from 17 residues. The full variable domain, with the rest looked up from reference TRBV28 and TRBJ2-7, is DVKVTQSSRYLVKRTGEKVFLECVQDMDHENMFWYRQDPGLGLRLIYFSYDVKMKEKGDIPEGYSVSREKKERFSLILESASTNQTSMYLCASSPLGAAGGLYEQYFGPGTRLTVT.

The table lists this clonotype with a few counts. This chain uses TRBV19 with TRBJ2-1, with TRBD2 matching over 10 bases. The CDR3 totals 15 residues. V was pared by 2 bases and J by 4 bases, with 2 bases of the junction left unmatched. Germline V gene sequence: CDR1 LNHDA, CDR2 SQIVND (reference sequence). The CDR3 loop reads CASSITSGMYNEQFF. CDR3 coding DNA: TGTGCCAGTAGTATAACTAGCGGGATGTACAATGAGCAGTTCTTC.

The chain uses TRBV12-5 and TRBJ2-3, with 10 nucleotides matching TRBD2. The germline V gene has CDR1 LGHNT and CDR2 FRNRAP. The junction had 14 bases not matched to a gene; V was cut back by 4 bases and J by 1 base. There are 19 residues in the CDR3. CDR3 DNA sequence: TGTGCTAGTGGTTGGACTAGCGGCGGTTCCTACTTTGGCACAGATACGCAGTATTTT. It specifies CASGWTSGGSYFGTDTQYF.

The genes are TRBV20-1 and TRBJ2-7; D remains unclear. This CDR3 region has 11 residues. V was pared by 3 bases and J by 7 bases, with 10 bases between. The germline V gene encodes CDR1 DFQATT and CDR2 SNEGSKA (reference sequence). CDR3 in amino acids: CSASLETEQYF. The CDR3 DNA sequence: TGCAGTGCTAGTCTCGAGACTGAGCAGTACTTC.

This clonotype has a handful of counts. The chain uses TRBV6-5 and TRBJ2-7; D not resolved. The CDR3 covers 15 residues. Germline V gene sequence: CDR1 MNHEY, CDR2 SVGAGI. Trimming stripped 6 bases from V and 0 bases from J, with 15 bases between. CDR3 region: CASSRDRPSSYEQYF. The DNA for the CDR3 is TGTGCCAGCAGCCGCGACCGGCCCAGCTCCTACGAGCAGTACTTC.

V usage is TRBV11-2 and J usage is TRBJ2-7; tentatively, D is TRBD2 (6 bases). V lost 5 bases and J 3 bases, leaving 17 bases between the germline ends. Germline loops: CDR1 SGHAT, CDR2 FQNNGV. This CDR3 has 15 amino acids. CDR3 amino acids: CASSHNTGGSYEQYF. Written as DNA, the CDR3 is TGTGCCAGCAGCCATAATACAGGAGGGAGCTACGAGCAGTACTTC.

V usage is TRBV6-6 and J usage is TRBJ2-5, with D perhaps matching TRBD2 (7 bases). CDR1 is MNHNY, CDR2 SVGAGI, per germline (reference sequence). V gave up 10 bases and J gave up 5 bases, with 14 bases separating them. This CDR3 is built from 12 residues. CDR3 DNA: TGTGCCAACCGTGGGGGGGCTGAGACCCAGTACTTC. Protein: CANRGGAETQYF.

The V gene is TRBV4-2, the J gene TRBJ2-1; 7 nucleotides line up with TRBD2. Germline V gene sequence: CDR1 LGHNA, CDR2 YNFKEQ. V gave up 8 bases and J gave up 6 bases; unmatched junction bases: 7. This CDR3 region has 13 residues. In DNA form, the CDR3 reads TGTGCCAGCGGGGGGGTATATGGCAATGAGCAGTTCTTC. This translates into CASGGVYGNEQFF.

This clonotype has only a few counts. The V and J genes are TRBV6-1 and TRBJ1-2, with 10 bases that match TRBD1. The CDR3 covers 16 residues. Germline CDR1 MNHNS, CDR2 SASEGT. The V gene end was trimmed by 0 bases and the J gene end by 3 bases; junction bases not matched to a gene: 4. The DNA for the CDR3 is TGTGCCAGCAGTGAAGCGTTGGACAGGGGGGACTATGGCTACACCTTC. Its translation is CASSEALDRGDYGYTF.

This clonotype was seen only a few times. The chain links TRBV20-1 to TRBJ2-1; 12 bases are a match to TRBD2. This CDR3 is built from 17 residues. In germline, CDR1 is DFQATT, CDR2 SNEGSKA (reference sequence). Trimming at V came to 6 bases and at J to 5 bases, leaving 14 bases not matched to a gene. DNA for the CDR3: TGCAGTGCCCCTGCGACTAGCGGGGGCCCCCGGAACAATGAGCAGTTCTTC. Translating it yields CSAPATSGGPRNNEQFF.

This clonotype has only a few counts. V and J are TRBV20-1 and TRBJ2-1; 9 bases agree with TRBD2. The J segment lost 3 bases and the V segment lost 6 bases, leaving 12 bases of the junction unmatched. Germline CDR1 is DFQATT and CDR2 is SNEGSKA (reference sequence). The CDR3 contains 16 residues. The CDR3 DNA reads TGCAGTGCCCGAGAGGTGTTAGCGGGAGACTACAATGAGCAGTTCTTC. It is translated as CSAREVLAGDYNEQFF.

This chain uses TRBV10-3 with TRBJ2-7, with D possibly matching TRBD1 (6 bases). Per germline, CDR1 ENHRY and CDR2 SYGVKD. The CDR3 extends over 17 amino acids. Between the trimmed V and J ends, which lost 6 bases and 7 bases, there was a span of 28 bases. The CDR3 sequence: CAISKTPDPGAQGEQYF. CDR3 nucleotide sequence: TGTGCCATCAGCAAAACCCCCGATCCAGGGGCCCAGGGTGAGCAGTACTTC.

V is TRBV20-1 and J is TRBJ2-3; a possible D gene is TRBD1 (6 bases). This CDR3 spans 14 amino acids. V was cut by 6 bases and J by 0 bases, with 13 bases left in between. Germline lookup yields CDR1 DFQATT and CDR2 SNEGSKA (reference sequence). The CDR3 nucleotides read TGCAGTGCCACAGGGAGCCTGAGCACAGATACGCAGTATTTT. Translation gives CSATGSLSTDTQYF.

This clonotype was recorded once. J is TRBJ2-7 and V is TRBV11-2, with unresolved D. Between the trimmed V and J ends, which lost 5 bases and 7 bases, there was a span of 18 bases. The CDR3 covers 14 residues. CDR1 is SGHAT, CDR2 FQNNGV, per germline. CDR3 in DNA: TGTGCCAGCAGCCCTCGGCCAGTAAACAATGAGCAGTACTTC. Its protein is CASSPRPVNNEQYF.

The genes are TRBV5-1 and TRBJ2-3; D is undetermined. The CDR3 length is 13 residues. The V gene lost 5 bases and the J gene lost 6 bases, with 13 bases spanning the gap. Germline V lookup: CDR1 SGHRS, CDR2 YFSETQ. The CDR3 protein is CASRNGKSDTQYF. CDR3 in DNA: TGCGCCAGCAGGAACGGAAAATCGGATACGCAGTATTTT.

Many counts were recorded for this clonotype. The J gene is TRBJ2-4, the V gene TRBV12-3 or TRBV12-4, with 7 bases lining up with TRBD1. V lost 7 bases and J lost 1; bases outside the gene matches: 10. CDR3 size: 16 residues. The CDR3 DNA reads as TGTGCCAGCACCACGCACGACAGGGTGGCCAAAAACATTCAGTACTTC. Its protein product is CASTTHDRVAKNIQYF.

V usage is TRBV25-1 and J usage is TRBJ2-7; D not resolved. From germline, CDR1 is MGHDK and CDR2 SYGVNS. The ends were cut back, 6 bases at V and 4 bases at J, with 10 bases in the middle. The CDR3 consists of 12 residues. The CDR3 reads CASRIGPYEQYF. DNA for the CDR3: TGTGCCAGCAGGATTGGGCCATACGAGCAGTACTTC.